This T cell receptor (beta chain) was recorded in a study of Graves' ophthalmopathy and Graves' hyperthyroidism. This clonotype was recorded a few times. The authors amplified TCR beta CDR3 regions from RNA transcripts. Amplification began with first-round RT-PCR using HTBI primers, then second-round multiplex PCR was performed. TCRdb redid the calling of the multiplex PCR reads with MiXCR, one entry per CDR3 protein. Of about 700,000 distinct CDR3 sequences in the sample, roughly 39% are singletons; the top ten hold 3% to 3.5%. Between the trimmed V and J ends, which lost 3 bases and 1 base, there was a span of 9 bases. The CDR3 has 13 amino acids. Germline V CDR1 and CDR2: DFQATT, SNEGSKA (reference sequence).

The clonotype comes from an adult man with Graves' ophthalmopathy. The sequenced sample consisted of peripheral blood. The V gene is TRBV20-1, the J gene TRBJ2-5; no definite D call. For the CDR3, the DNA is TGCAGTGCTAGGACCGGGTCCCAAGAGACCCAGTACTTC. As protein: CSARTGSQETQYF.